The 18 T cell receptor beta chains below were found in one sample sequenced in a study of shared T cell receptors in the human thymus. The assay was immunoSEQ multiplex PCR, and TCRdb's table has in-frame clones only and misses some. The repertoire holds 600,000 to 900,000 clones, with 70% to 90% as singletons. This same sample was also taken into another study, of human thymus T cells.

Material: thymocytes. The receptors were gathered from a girl under three years old with a congenital heart defect.

The gene calls are TRBV10-2 and TRBJ2-3; possibly TRBD1 for D (5 bases). The CDR3 consists of 19 residues. V lost 1 base and J 1 base, leaving 21 bases between the germline ends. Per germline, CDR1 WSHSY and CDR2 SAAADI. The DNA of the CDR3 is TGCGCCAGCAGTGAGTTCAGGGTTAGTCCCTTCTTTGGCACAGATACGCAGTATTTT. As protein: CASSEFRVSPFFGTDTQYF.

The V call is TRBV14, the J call TRBJ1-2; D uncertain. CDR1 SGHDN and CDR2 FVKESK come from the germline V gene. Trimming took 0 bases from V and 4 from J, leaving 12 bases between them. This CDR3 region has 15 residues. The CDR3 DNA reads as TGTGCCAGCAGCCAAGAGCCGGGTCCCCGCTATGGCTACACCTTC. Translated: CASSQEPGPRYGYTF.

V usage is TRBV9 and J usage is TRBJ2-7, with D possibly being TRBD1 (6 bases). The CDR3 extends over 16 amino acids. Germline V gives CDR1 SGDLS, CDR2 YYNGEE. Trimming took 0 bases from V and 2 from J, leaving 15 bases between them. CDR3 in DNA: TGTGCCAGCAGCGTAGGGACAGTCCCATATCCCTACGAGCAGTACTTC. Translation gives CASSVGTVPYPYEQYF. The variable domain in full, completed from reference TRBV9 and TRBJ2-7, reads DSGVTQTPKHLITATGQRVTLRCSPRSGDLSVYWYQQSLDQGLQFLIQYYNGEERAKGNILERFSAQQFPDLHSELNLSSLELGDSALYFCASSVGTVPYPYEQYFGPGTRLTVT.

The CDR3 loop reads CASRSKKGTGWGETQYF. The CDR3 bases are TGTGCCAGCAGATCTAAAAAGGGGACAGGGTGGGGGGAGACCCAGTACTTC. The rearrangement joins TRBV7-7 to TRBJ2-5; TRBD1 agrees at 9 bases. The V and J ends lost 6 bases and 5 bases, in that order; junction bases with no gene match: 16. Germline V gene lookup returns CDR1 SSHAT and CDR2 FNYEAQ (reference sequence). This CDR3 region has 17 residues.

The rearrangement links TRBV27 to TRBJ2-1, with D possibly matching TRBD2 (6 bases). CDR3 length: 13 residues. Germline V gives CDR1 MNHEY, CDR2 SMNVEV (reference sequence). Trimming took 6 bases from V and 4 from J, leaving 10 bases between them. The CDR3 sequence is CASRDGLYNEQFF. CDR3 nucleotides: TGTGCCAGCAGAGACGGACTATACAATGAGCAGTTCTTC.

The sample holds a few counts of this clone. This sequence joins TRBV18 and TRBJ1-1, with D possibly matching TRBD1 (5 bases). V was shortened by 5 bases and J by 4 bases, with 17 bases between the two germline ends. In germline, CDR1 is KGHSH, CDR2 LQKENI. This CDR3 spans 15 amino acids. In DNA form, the CDR3 reads TGTGCCAGCTCATCACTCGGGAGGGGAGGCACTGAAGCTTTCTTT. Encoded protein: CASSSLGRGGTEAFF.

This chain links TRBV14 with TRBJ1-1; no definite D call. V was pared by 0 bases and J by 3 bases, with 14 bases between. The germline gives CDR1 SGHDN, CDR2 FVKESK. The CDR3 is made up of 16 amino acids. The CDR3 spells CASSQDSARGYTEAFF. CDR3 DNA sequence: TGTGCCAGCAGCCAAGATTCAGCTAGAGGGTACACTGAAGCTTTCTTT.

The chain has TRBV6-5 and TRBJ2-5, with TRBD1 matching over 8 bases. CDR3 length: 16 amino acids. Trimming took 4 bases from V and 0 from J; bases not matched to a gene: 7. Germline values: CDR1 MNHEY, CDR2 SVGAGI. The CDR3 loop reads CASSFSLQGDQETQYF. CDR3 DNA: TGTGCCAGCAGTTTTAGTTTACAGGGGGACCAAGAGACCCAGTACTTC.

This chain uses TRBV7-2 with TRBJ1-1; D uncertain. Germline V gene sequence: CDR1 SGHTA, CDR2 FQGNSA. The V and J ends lost 3 bases and 6 bases respectively, with 14 bases between them. CDR3 length equals 14 residues. CDR3 in amino acids: CASSLGGINSEAFF. CDR3 nucleotides: TGTGCCAGCAGCTTGGGAGGAATCAACTCTGAAGCTTTCTTT.

The table lists this clone with a few counts. The DNA of the CDR3 is TGTGCCAGTAGTCCCACCCGTGACATTAACTATGGCTACACCTTC. This gives the protein CASSPTRDINYGYTF. The chain has TRBV19 and TRBJ1-2, with no clear D. CDR1 and CDR2 (germline): LNHDA, SQIVND (reference sequence). The CDR3 extends over 15 amino acids. Trimming took off 5 bases at V and 1 base at J, with 14 bases between the two ends.

The chain joins TRBV7-9 to TRBJ2-5, with 9 bases that match TRBD1. Germline V CDR1 and CDR2: SEHNR, FQNEAQ (reference sequence). This CDR3 contains 15 residues. V gave up 4 bases and J gave up 4 bases; unmatched junction bases: 7. The chain's CDR3 is CASSSDRGGVETQYF. CDR3 bases: TGTGCCAGCAGCTCAGACAGGGGGGGTGTAGAGACCCAGTACTTC.

This clone was recorded once. The chain combines TRBV28 with TRBJ1-6; TRBD1 aligns across 7 bases. The ends lost 10 bases at V and 7 bases at J; junction bases unmatched: 7. Germline V gene sequence: CDR1 MDHEN, CDR2 SYDVKM. The CDR3 is made up of 13 amino acids. CDR3 protein: CATETRGNSPLHF. The CDR3 DNA reads as TGTGCCACCGAGACCAGGGGGAATTCACCCCTCCACTTT.

This rearrangement joins TRBV5-5 to TRBJ2-7; 8 bases match TRBD1. V shed 4 bases and J 7 bases; nucleotides not matched to a gene: 25. The CDR3 contains 19 residues. The germline V gene has CDR1 SGHKS and CDR2 YYEKEE (reference sequence). CDR3 sequence reads: CASSKRNQYDRGGQEEQYF. CDR3 coding DNA: TGTGCCAGCAGCAAAAGAAACCAATATGACAGGGGAGGACAGGAGGAGCAGTACTTC.

The chain is built from TRBV6-5 and TRBJ2-7; TRBD1 is a possible D gene (6 bases). Trimming took 2 bases from V and 3 from J, leaving 8 bases between them. Germline CDR1 reads MNHEY; CDR2 reads SVGAGI. This CDR3 spans 13 amino acids. The CDR3 region has the DNA TGTGCCAGCAGTTACCAGGGGATCTACGAGCAGTACTTC. It is translated as CASSYQGIYEQYF.

In regard to this clone: The sample contains more than one DNA sequence encoding this CDR3. The V call is TRBV2, the J call TRBJ2-7; D unresolved. Per the germline V gene, CDR1 is SNHLY and CDR2 is FYNNEI. CDR3 length: 11 amino acids. The V gene lost 4 bases and the J gene lost 4 bases, with 5 bases spanning the gap. CDR3 sequence reads: CASSVTYEQYF. In DNA, the CDR3 is TGTGCCAGCAGTGTTACTTACGAGCAGTACTTC.

The chain is built from TRBV6-1 and TRBJ2-4, with TRBD2 matching 7 bases. CDR3 length: 16 residues. Trimming took 3 bases from V and 4 from J; bases not matched to a gene: 9. Germline loops: CDR1 MNHNS, CDR2 SASEGT. CDR3 nucleotides: TGTGCCAGCAGTGACGGCAGCGGGGCGACAAAAAACATTCAGTACTTC. Its translation: CASSDGSGATKNIQYF.

The chain combines TRBV4-1 with TRBJ2-1; weak D call: TRBD2 (6 bases). The CDR3 runs to 14 residues. Between the trimmed V and J ends, which lost 0 bases and 12 bases, there was a span of 15 bases. Germline CDR1 reads MGHRA; CDR2 reads YSYEKL. Here the CDR3 DNA reads TGCGCCAGCAGCCAAGATCCGGCAGGGAGGTTGCAGTTCTTC. Protein product: CASSQDPAGRLQFF.

V gene TRBV19 combines with J gene TRBJ1-1; 9 bases match TRBD1. J lost 3 bases, V lost 6 bases, and 5 bases had no gene match. This CDR3 is 14 amino acids long. Germline V gives CDR1 LNHDA, CDR2 SQIVND (reference sequence). Here the CDR3 DNA reads TGTGCCAGTAGGACAGACAGGGGGTACACTGAAGCTTTCTTT. Protein sequence: CASRTDRGYTEAFF.